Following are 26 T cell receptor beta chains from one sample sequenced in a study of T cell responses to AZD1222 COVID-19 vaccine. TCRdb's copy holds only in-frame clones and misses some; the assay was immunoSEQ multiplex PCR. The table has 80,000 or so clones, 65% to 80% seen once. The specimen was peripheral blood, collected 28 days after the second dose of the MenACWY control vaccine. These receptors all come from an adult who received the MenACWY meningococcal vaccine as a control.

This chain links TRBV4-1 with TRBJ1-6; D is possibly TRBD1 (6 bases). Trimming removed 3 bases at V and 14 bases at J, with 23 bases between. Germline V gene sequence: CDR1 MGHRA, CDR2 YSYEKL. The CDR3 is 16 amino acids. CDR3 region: CASSQGGLALNGALHF. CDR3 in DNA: TGCGCCAGCAGCCAGGGGGGGCTCGCCCTAAATGGGGCCCTCCACTTT.

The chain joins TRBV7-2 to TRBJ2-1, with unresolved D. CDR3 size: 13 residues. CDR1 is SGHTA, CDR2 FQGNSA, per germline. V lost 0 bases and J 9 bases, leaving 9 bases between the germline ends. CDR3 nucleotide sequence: TGTGCCAGCAGCTTAGCTCTACAGTTTGAGCAGTTCTTC. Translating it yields CASSLALQFEQFF.

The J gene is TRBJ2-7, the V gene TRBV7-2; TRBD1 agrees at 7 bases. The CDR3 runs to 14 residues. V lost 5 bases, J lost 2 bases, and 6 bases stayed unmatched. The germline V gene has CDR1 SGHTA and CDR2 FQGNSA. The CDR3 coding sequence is TGTGCCAGCAGCAGGGACAGTCTTACCTACGAGCAGTACTTC. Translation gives CASSRDSLTYEQYF.

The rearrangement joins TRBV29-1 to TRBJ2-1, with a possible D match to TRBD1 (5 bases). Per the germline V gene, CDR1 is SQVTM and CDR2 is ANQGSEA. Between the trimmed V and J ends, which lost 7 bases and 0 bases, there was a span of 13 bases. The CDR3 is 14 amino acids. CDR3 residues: CSALQESSYNEQFF. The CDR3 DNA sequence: TGCAGCGCCCTACAGGAGAGCTCCTACAATGAGCAGTTCTTC.

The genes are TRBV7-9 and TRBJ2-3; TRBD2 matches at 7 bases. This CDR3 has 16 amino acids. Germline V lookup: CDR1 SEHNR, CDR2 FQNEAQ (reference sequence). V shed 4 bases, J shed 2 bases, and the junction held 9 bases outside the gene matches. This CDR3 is CASSSLGRGITDTQYF. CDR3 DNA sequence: TGTGCCAGCAGCTCCTTAGGGCGGGGGATCACAGATACGCAGTATTTT.

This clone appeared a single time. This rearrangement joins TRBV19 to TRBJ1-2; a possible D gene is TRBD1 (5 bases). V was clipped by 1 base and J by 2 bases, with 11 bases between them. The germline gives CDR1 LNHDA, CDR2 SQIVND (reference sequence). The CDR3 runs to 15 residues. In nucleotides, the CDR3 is TGTGCCAGTAGTATAGCCCAGGGTGAGAACTATGGCTACACCTTC. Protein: CASSIAQGENYGYTF. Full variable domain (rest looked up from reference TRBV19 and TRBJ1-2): DGGITQSPKYLFRKEGQNVTLSCEQNLNHDAMYWYRQDPGQGLRLIYYSQIVNDFQKGDIAEGYSVSREKKESFPLTVTSAQKNPTAFYLCASSIAQGENYGYTFGSGTRLTVV.

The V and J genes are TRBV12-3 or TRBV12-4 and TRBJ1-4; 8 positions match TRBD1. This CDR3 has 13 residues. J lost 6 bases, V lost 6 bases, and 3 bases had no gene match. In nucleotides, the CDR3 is TGTGCCAGCAGCGGACAGGGCGATGAAAAACTGTTTTTT. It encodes CASSGQGDEKLFF.

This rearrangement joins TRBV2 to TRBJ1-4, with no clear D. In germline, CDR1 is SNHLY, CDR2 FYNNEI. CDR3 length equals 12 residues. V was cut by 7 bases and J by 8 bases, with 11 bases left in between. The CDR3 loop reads CASTLVREKLFF. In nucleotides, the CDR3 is TGTGCCAGCACCCTAGTTCGGGAAAAACTGTTTTTT.

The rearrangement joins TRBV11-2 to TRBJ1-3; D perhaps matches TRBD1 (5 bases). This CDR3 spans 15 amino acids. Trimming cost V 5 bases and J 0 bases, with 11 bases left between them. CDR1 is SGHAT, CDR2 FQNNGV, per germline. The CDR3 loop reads CASSPWGSSGNTIYF. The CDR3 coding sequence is TGTGCCAGCAGCCCCTGGGGCAGCTCTGGAAACACCATATATTTT.

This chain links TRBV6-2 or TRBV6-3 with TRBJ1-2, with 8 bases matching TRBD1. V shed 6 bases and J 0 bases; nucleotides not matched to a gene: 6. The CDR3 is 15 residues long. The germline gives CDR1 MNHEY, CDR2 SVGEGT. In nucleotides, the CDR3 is TGTGCCAGCAGCCCTACAGGGGGAGCTAACTATGGCTACACCTTC. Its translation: CASSPTGGANYGYTF.

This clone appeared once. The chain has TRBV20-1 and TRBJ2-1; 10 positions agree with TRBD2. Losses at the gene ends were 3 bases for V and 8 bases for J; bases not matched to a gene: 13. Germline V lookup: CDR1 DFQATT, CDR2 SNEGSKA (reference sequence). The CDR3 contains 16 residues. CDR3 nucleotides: TGCAGTGCTAGTGATGATCTAGCGGGAGATAACTATGAGCAGTTCTTC. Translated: CSASDDLAGDNYEQFF.

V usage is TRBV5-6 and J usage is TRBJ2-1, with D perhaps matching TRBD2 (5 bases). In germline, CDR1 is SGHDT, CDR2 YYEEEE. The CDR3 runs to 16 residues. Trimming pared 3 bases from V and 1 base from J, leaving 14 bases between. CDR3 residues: CASSWRGRRSYNEQFF. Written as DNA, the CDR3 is TGTGCCAGCAGCTGGAGAGGGCGGAGATCCTACAATGAGCAGTTCTTC.

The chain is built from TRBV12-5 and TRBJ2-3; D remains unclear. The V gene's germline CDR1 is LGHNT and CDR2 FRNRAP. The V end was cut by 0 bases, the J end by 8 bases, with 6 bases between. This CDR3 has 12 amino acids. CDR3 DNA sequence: TGTGCTAGTGGTTTGGTAAAGGGTACGCAGTATTTT. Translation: CASGLVKGTQYF. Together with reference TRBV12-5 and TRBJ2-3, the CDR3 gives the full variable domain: DARVTQTPRHKVTEMGQEVTMRCQPILGHNTVFWYRQTMMQGLELLAYFRNRAPLDDSGMPKDRFSAEMPDATLATLKIQPSEPRDSAVYFCASGLVKGTQYFGPGTRLTVL.

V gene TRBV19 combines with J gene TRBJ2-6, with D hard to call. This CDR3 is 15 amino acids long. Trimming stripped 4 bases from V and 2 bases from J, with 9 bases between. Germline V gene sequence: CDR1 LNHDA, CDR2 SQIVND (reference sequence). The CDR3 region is CASSTLTAGANVLTF. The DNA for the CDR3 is TGTGCCAGTAGTACACTGACCGCTGGGGCCAACGTCCTGACTTTC.

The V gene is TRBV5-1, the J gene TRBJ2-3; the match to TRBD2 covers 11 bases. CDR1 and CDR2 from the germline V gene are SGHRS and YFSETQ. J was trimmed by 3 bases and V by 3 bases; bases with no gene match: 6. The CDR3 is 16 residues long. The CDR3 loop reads CASSSSSGGYTDTQYF. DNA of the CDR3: TGCGCCAGCAGCTCCTCTAGCGGGGGGTATACAGATACGCAGTATTTT.

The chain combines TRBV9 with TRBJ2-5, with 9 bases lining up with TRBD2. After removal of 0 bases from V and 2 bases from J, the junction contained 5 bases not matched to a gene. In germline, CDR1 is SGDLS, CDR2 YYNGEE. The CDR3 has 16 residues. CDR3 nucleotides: TGTGCCAGCAGCGTAGGGCTAGCGGGGACTCAAGAGACCCAGTACTTC. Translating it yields CASSVGLAGTQETQYF.

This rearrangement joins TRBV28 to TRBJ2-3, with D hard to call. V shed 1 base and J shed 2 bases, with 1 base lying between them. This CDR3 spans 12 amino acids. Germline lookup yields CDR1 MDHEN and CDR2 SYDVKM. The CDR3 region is CASSLSTDTQYF. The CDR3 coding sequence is TGTGCCAGCAGTTTATCCACAGATACGCAGTATTTT.

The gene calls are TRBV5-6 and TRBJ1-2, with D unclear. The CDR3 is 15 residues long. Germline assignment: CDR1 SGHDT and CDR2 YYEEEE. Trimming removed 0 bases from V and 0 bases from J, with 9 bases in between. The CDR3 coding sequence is TGTGCCAGCAGCTTGGGGGGATCAGCTAACTATGGCTACACCTTC. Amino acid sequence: CASSLGGSANYGYTF.

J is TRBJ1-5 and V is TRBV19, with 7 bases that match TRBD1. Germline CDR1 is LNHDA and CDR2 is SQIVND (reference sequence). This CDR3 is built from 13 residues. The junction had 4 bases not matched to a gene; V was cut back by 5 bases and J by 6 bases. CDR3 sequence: CASSFDRVQPQHF. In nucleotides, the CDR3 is TGTGCCAGTAGTTTCGACAGGGTTCAGCCCCAGCATTTT.

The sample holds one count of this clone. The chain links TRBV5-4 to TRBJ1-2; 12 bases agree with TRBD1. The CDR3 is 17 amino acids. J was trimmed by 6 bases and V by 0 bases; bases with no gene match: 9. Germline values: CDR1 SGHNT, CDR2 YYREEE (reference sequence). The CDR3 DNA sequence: TGTGCCAGCAGCTTGGCTGGGGGACAGGGGGCGCGTCATGGCTACACCTTC. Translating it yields CASSLAGGQGARHGYTF.

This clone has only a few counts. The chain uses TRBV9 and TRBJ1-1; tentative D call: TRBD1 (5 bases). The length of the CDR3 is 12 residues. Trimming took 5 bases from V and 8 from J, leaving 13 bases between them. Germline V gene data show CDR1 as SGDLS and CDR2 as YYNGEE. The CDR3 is CASSRGDGEAFF. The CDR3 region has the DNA TGTGCCAGCAGTAGAGGGGACGGAGAAGCTTTCTTT.

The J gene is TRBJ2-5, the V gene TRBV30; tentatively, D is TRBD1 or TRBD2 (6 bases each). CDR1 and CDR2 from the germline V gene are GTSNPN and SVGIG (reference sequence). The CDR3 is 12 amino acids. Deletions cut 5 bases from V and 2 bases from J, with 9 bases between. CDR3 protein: CAWEGGQETQYF. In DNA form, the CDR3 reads TGTGCCTGGGAGGGGGGTCAAGAGACCCAGTACTTC. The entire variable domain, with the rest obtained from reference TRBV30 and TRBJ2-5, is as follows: SQTIHQWPATLVQPVGSPLSLECTVEGTSNPNLYWYRQAAGRGLQLLFYSVGIGQISSEVPQNLSASRPQDRQFILSSKKLLLSDSGFYLCAWEGGQETQYFGPGTRLLVL.

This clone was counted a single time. The DNA for the CDR3 is TGTGCCAGCAGTCCTCCGGGACAGGGGAGCCAAGAGACCCAGTACTTC. It encodes CASSPPGQGSQETQYF. The chain uses TRBV6-6 and TRBJ2-5; 10 bases agree with TRBD1. The ends lost 5 bases at V and 1 base at J; junction bases unmatched: 7. The CDR3 consists of 16 residues. The V gene's germline CDR1 is MNHNY and CDR2 SVGAGI (reference sequence).

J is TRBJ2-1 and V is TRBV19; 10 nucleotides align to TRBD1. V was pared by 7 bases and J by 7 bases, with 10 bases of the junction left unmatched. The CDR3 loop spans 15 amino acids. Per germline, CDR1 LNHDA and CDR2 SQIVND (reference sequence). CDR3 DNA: TGTGCCAGTATGCCGGGACAGGGGTATTCAAATGAGCAGTTCTTC. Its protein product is CASMPGQGYSNEQFF.

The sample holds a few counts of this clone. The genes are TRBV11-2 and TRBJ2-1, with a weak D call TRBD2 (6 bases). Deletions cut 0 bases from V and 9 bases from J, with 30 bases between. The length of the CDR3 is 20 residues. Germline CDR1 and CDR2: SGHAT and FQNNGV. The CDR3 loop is CASSLDRRGIRSGIRGEQFF. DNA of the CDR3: TGTGCCAGCAGCTTAGATCGGCGGGGCATCAGATCGGGGATCCGCGGTGAGCAGTTCTTC. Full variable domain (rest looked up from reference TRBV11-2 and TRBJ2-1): EAGVAQSPRYKIIEKRQSVAFWCNPISGHATLYWYQQILGQGPKLLIQFQNNGVVDDSQLPKDRFSAERLKGVDSTLKIQPAKLEDSAVYLCASSLDRRGIRSGIRGEQFFGPGTRLTVL.

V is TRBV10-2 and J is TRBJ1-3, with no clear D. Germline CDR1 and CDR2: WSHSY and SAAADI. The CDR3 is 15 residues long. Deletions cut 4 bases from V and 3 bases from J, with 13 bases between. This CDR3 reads CASSAAPLDGNTIYF. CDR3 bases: TGCGCCAGCAGTGCGGCCCCTCTCGATGGAAACACCATATATTTT.